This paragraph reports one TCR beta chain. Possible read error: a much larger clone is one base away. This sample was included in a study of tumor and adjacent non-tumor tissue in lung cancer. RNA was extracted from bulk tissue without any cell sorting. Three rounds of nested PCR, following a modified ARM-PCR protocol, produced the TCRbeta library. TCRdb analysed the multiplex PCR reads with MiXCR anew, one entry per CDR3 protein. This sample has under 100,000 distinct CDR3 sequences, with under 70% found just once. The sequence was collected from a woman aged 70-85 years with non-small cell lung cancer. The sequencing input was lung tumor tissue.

CDR3 in amino acids: CASGQGAHSEQFF. In DNA form, the CDR3 reads TGCGCCAGCGGACAGGGGGCGCACAGTGAGCAGTTCTTC. This chain links TRBV5-1 with TRBJ2-1, with TRBD1 identical over 11 bases. Germline loops: CDR1 SGHRS, CDR2 YFSETQ. After removal of 7 bases from V and 9 bases from J, the junction contained 6 bases not matched to a gene. The CDR3 sequence is 13 residues long.